Here is one T cell receptor beta chain with its context. Its antigen remains unidentified. It has no much larger one-base neighbor in the sample; base qualities were not kept. The sample is drawn from a study of blood T cell repertoires in COVID-19 (dated by TCRdb to about 2020). With respect to the entire study: The collaborator samples originated in the United States, Italy and Spain and spanned the acute and convalescent phases of COVID-19. Where HLA class I and class II types were available, the types were taken from metadata supplied by the sample provider, not from assay-based typing. Samples came from the ongoing ImmuneRACE study (first 160 participants) plus 1,254 subjects from 6 global collaborators. Subjects who had been exposed to COVID-19, were actively infected with it, or had recovered from it provided the deeply sampled blood TCRbeta repertoires that made up the dataset. The material from the prospective study consisted of cDNA or gDNA derived from T cells, B-cell-depleted T cells, or PBMCs. The repertoires were released in a freely available public database intended as a resource for research on the immune response to SARS-CoV-2. Nearly every sample came with metadata listing a de-identified subject ID, COVID-19 status, age in years and sex.

The full study reports these points: The quantity of clinical and demographic metadata differed by source and by participant and was supplied without curation.

The trim is 2 bases for V and 5 bases for J, with a gap of 14 bases between the germline ends. CDR1 SGHRS and CDR2 YFSETQ are derived from the germline V gene. Including cysteine and phenylalanine, the CDR3 has 15 amino acids. The sequence is cut down to CDR3 DNA, 45 bases in frame from base 1. TCRbeta CDR3 regions were amplified from genomic DNA by means of the immunoSEQ Assay, a bias-controlled multiplex PCR. The authors' pipeline ran thus. Within the assay, amplification of reference gene primers was used to estimate how many nucleated cells each sample contained. To quantify the absolute abundance of each unique TCRbeta CDR3 rearrangement, sequence reads were collapsed and filtered. For each sample, productive Simpson clonality was calculated as the square root of Simpson's diversity index over productive rearrangements. TCRdb mirrors the immuneACCESS table, restricted to in-frame sequences. Some clones are absent from its copies; in checked studies, under half trace to an unresolved V gene, and the reason for the others is unknown. From that table come the V and J calls and clone size; the DNA was used to work out D and trimming. In this sample the table shows over 130,000 clones, about nine tenths of which occur a single time. The biggest ten clones account for approximately 4.1% of the sample.

Whole blood was collected in K2EDTA tubes by collaborating institutions according to the institutions' own protocols. For TCRbeta analysis, collaborators shipped samples in one of three forms: frozen whole blood, isolated PBMCs, or DNA extracted from either of those sample types. This clonotype was obtained from a woman between 55 and 75 years old with active or convalescent COVID-19. Sample: peripheral blood. The rearrangement combines TRBV5-1 with TRBJ2-1, with a tentative D gene TRBD1 over 6 matching bases. The nucleotide sequence reads as follows: TGCGCCAGCAGCTTATGGACAGAGGGGAACAATGAGCAGTTCTTC. This gives the protein CASSLWTEGNNEQFF.